This T cell receptor beta chain emerged from a study of blood T cell repertoires in COVID-19. Study overall: COVID-19 samples collected from the United States, Italy and Spain covered acute and convalescent phases. The analysed material was cDNA or gDNA that came from T cells, B-cell-depleted T cells, or PBMCs.

In the original analysis: Estimates of nucleated cell counts were drawn from the amplification of reference gene primers. Method: immunoSEQ multiplex PCR; TCRdb's copy keeps in-frame clones and lacks some. D and trimming were read from the DNA, whereas the V and J calls and clone size are those reported in that table. The profile shows 63,000 or so clones, roughly 81% of them singletons. The TCR was taken from a human donor in a cohort sampled during active COVID-19. The sample comprised peripheral blood.

CDR3 protein: CASSPRGLQGDEQFF. The CDR3 DNA follows: TGTGCCAGCAGTCCGCGGGGACTACAAGGGGATGAGCAGTTCTTC. The rearrangement joins TRBV28 to TRBJ2-1; 7 nucleotides agree with TRBD2. Germline trimming cut 5 bases from V and 8 bases from J; bases unmatched to any gene: 12. This CDR3 is built from 15 residues. Per germline, CDR1 MDHEN and CDR2 SYDVKM.